Listed here are 31 T cell receptor beta chains from one sample, sequenced in a study of T cell responses to AZD1222 COVID-19 vaccine (dated by TCRdb to about 2021). The time point label of this sample denotes: baseline before first vaccination. Libraries were made using the immunoSEQ multiplex PCR assay. TCRdb re-hosts the immuneACCESS table, in-frame sequences only. Its copies lack some clones; in the studies checked, an unresolved V gene accounts for under half of them, and the cause for the rest is not known. The sample table records some 140,000 clones; around 90% of these occur just once. 1.9% of the sample goes to the ten largest clones. Sequencing was performed on peripheral blood, taken on day 0 of AZD1222 vaccination. The receptors were gathered from an adult in good health.

The J gene is TRBJ1-6, the V gene TRBV3-1 (or the pseudogene TRBV3-2), with 8 bases lining up with TRBD1. Germline values: CDR1 LGHDT, CDR2 YNNKEL (reference sequence). There are 13 residues in the CDR3. Losses at the gene ends were 6 bases for V and 7 bases for J; bases not matched to a gene: 2. The CDR3 DNA follows: TGTGCCAGCAGACAGGGGGACAATTCACCCCTCCACTTT. This encodes CASRQGDNSPLHF.

V gene TRBV20-1 combines with J gene TRBJ1-2; possible D gene TRBD1, 6 bases. V was cut by 5 bases and J by 6 bases, with 10 bases left in between. CDR3 length: 11 residues. The V gene's germline CDR1 is DFQATT and CDR2 SNEGSKA (reference sequence). The CDR3: CSAPGGDGYTF. The CDR3 nucleotides are TGCAGTGCTCCCGGGGGCGATGGCTACACCTTC.

This clone has a handful of counts. The V gene is TRBV28, the J gene TRBJ1-1; 9 bases are shared with TRBD1. V trimming: 5 bases; J trimming: 7 bases; junction bases outside the gene matches: 11. The CDR3 has 15 amino acids. The V gene's germline CDR1 is MDHEN and CDR2 SYDVKM. Here the CDR3 DNA reads TGTGCCAGCAGTAAAGGGGGAACAGGGGGCGTTGAAGCTTTCTTT. Amino acids: CASSKGGTGGVEAFF.

This clone showed up just a few times. The chain couples TRBV24-1 to TRBJ1-5; D is ambiguous. The CDR3 is 11 amino acids. Germline assignment: CDR1 KGHDR and CDR2 SFDVKD. The V end lost 7 bases, the J end lost 6 bases, and 6 bases lay between the germline ends. The CDR3 coding sequence is TGTGCCACCAGCGAACGTCAGCCCCAGCATTTT. It is translated as CATSERQPQHF.

The CDR3 sequence: CASSLEQGERTEAFF. The CDR3 DNA sequence: TGCGCCAGCAGCTTGGAACAGGGGGAGAGGACTGAAGCTTTCTTT. This chain links TRBV5-1 with TRBJ1-1; TRBD1 agrees at 8 bases. The CDR3 extends over 15 amino acids. With 0 bases clipped from V and 5 bases from J, the junction kept 6 bases outside the gene matches. Germline CDR1 SGHRS, CDR2 YFSETQ.

V gene TRBV18 combines with J gene TRBJ2-2; possible D gene TRBD1, 6 bases. This CDR3 contains 16 residues. V dropped 6 bases and J dropped 4 bases, with 18 bases sitting between them. CDR1 and CDR2 from the germline V gene are KGHSH and LQKENI. This CDR3 reads CASSQPGQGGTGELFF. The CDR3 region has the DNA TGTGCCAGCTCCCAACCGGGACAAGGGGGCACCGGGGAGCTGTTTTTT.

The chain couples TRBV5-4 to TRBJ2-7; 10 nucleotides agree with TRBD2. Germline lookup yields CDR1 SGHNT and CDR2 YYREEE (reference sequence). This CDR3 comprises 16 residues. The V gene end was trimmed by 4 bases and the J gene end by 1 base; junction bases not matched to a gene: 8. In DNA, the CDR3 is TGTGCCAGCAGCGCCGCCGTTAGCGGGGGGTCCTACGAGCAGTACTTC. It is translated as CASSAAVSGGSYEQYF. Supplemented by reference TRBV5-4 and TRBJ2-7, the full variable domain reads ETGVTQSPTHLIKTRGQQVTLRCSSQSGHNTVSWYQQALGQGPQFIFQYYREEENGRGNFPPRFSGLQFPNYSSELNVNALELDDSALYLCASSAAVSGGSYEQYFGPGTRLTVT.

The chain is built from TRBV18 and TRBJ1-2, with a tentative D call TRBD1 (5 bases). Trimming took 2 bases from V and 7 from J, leaving 26 bases between them. Germline CDR1 KGHSH, CDR2 LQKENI. The CDR3 is 18 amino acids. This chain's CDR3 is CASSPNNPGDLGRSGYTF. DNA for the CDR3: TGTGCCAGCTCACCAAATAATCCCGGGGACCTAGGGCGGAGTGGCTACACCTTC.

The rearrangement uses TRBV6-5 and TRBJ2-3; TRBD1 is a possible D gene (6 bases). CDR1 is MNHEY and CDR2 is SVGAGI in the germline V gene. The CDR3 totals 14 residues. V lost 6 bases to trimming and J lost 6 bases, with 16 bases between them. The CDR3 DNA reads as TGTGCCAGCAGGGCAACAGGGCCCGGCGATACGCAGTATTTT. Translation gives CASRATGPGDTQYF.

The rearrangement uses TRBV9 and TRBJ1-6; 10 nucleotides align to TRBD1. The CDR3 length is 15 residues. J lost 8 bases, V lost 3 bases, and 5 bases had no gene match. Per the germline V gene, CDR1 is SGDLS and CDR2 is YYNGEE. The CDR3 loop is CASSATGTGDSPLHF. In DNA, the CDR3 is TGTGCCAGCAGCGCGACCGGGACAGGGGATTCACCCCTCCACTTT. Complete variable domain (other parts from reference TRBV9 and TRBJ1-6): DSGVTQTPKHLITATGQRVTLRCSPRSGDLSVYWYQQSLDQGLQFLIQYYNGEERAKGNILERFSAQQFPDLHSELNLSSLELGDSALYFCASSATGTGDSPLHFGNGTRLTVT.

The J gene is TRBJ1-6, the V gene TRBV5-1; 9 bases align to TRBD1. V dropped 3 bases and J dropped 7; count of bases not matched to a gene: 8. Per germline, CDR1 SGHRS and CDR2 YFSETQ. The CDR3 is 16 residues long. The CDR3: CASSSLRTGENSPLHF. The CDR3 DNA reads TGCGCCAGCAGCTCTCTTCGGACAGGGGAAAATTCACCCCTCCACTTT.

The chain recombines TRBV7-2 with TRBJ1-1; D is unclear. Trimming cost V 2 bases and J 1 base, with 8 bases left between them. The CDR3 spans 14 residues. Germline lookup yields CDR1 SGHTA and CDR2 FQGNSA. The CDR3 is CASSLKMGNTEAFF. The CDR3 DNA sequence: TGTGCCAGCAGCTTAAAGATGGGGAACACTGAAGCTTTCTTT.

V and J are TRBV11-2 and TRBJ1-2; a possible D gene is TRBD1 (5 bases). Germline V gene lookup returns CDR1 SGHAT and CDR2 FQNNGV. The CDR3 consists of 14 residues. Trimming stripped 5 bases from V and 4 bases from J, with 14 bases between. CDR3 DNA: TGTGCCAGCAGCCTTAGCCAGGGCTCCTATGGCTACACCTTC. It specifies CASSLSQGSYGYTF.

The chain has TRBV27 and TRBJ2-1; perhaps D is TRBD1 or TRBD2 (5 bases each). V lost 8 bases and J lost 0, with 14 bases in between. Per the germline V gene, CDR1 is MNHEY and CDR2 is SMNVEV (reference sequence). The CDR3 is 15 amino acids. The CDR3 reads CASSFRGGSYNEQFF. CDR3 sequence (DNA): TGTGCCAGCTCGTTCCGGGGCGGCTCCTACAATGAGCAGTTCTTC.

The CDR3 bases are TGTGCCAGCAGCTTAATACCGGGGGACGAGCAGTACTTC. This codes for CASSLIPGDEQYF. V and J are TRBV5-4 and TRBJ2-7; the D gene is possibly TRBD2 (6 bases). Trimming removed 2 bases from V and 5 bases from J, with 11 bases in between. Germline V lookup: CDR1 SGHNT, CDR2 YYREEE (reference sequence). This CDR3 is built from 13 residues.

This CDR3 reads CASSQTSGRDDNEQFF. The CDR3 nucleotides are TGTGCCAGCAGCCAGACTAGCGGGAGGGACGACAATGAGCAGTTCTTC. V is TRBV3-1 (or the pseudogene TRBV3-2) and J is TRBJ2-1; 14 nucleotides line up with TRBD2. Germline CDR1 is LGHDT and CDR2 is YNNKEL (reference sequence). J gave up 5 bases and V 3 bases, and 3 bases lay outside the gene matches. This CDR3 is built from 16 residues.

The genes are TRBV5-4 and TRBJ1-4; D perhaps matches TRBD1 (6 bases). Germline loops: CDR1 SGHNT, CDR2 YYREEE (reference sequence). V was trimmed by 0 bases and J by 8 bases, leaving 14 bases between them. The CDR3 is made up of 15 amino acids. The CDR3 region is CASSLVGRGSEKLFF. CDR3 DNA sequence: TGTGCCAGCAGCTTGGTTGGCAGGGGTTCGGAAAAACTGTTTTTT.

The V gene is TRBV2, the J gene TRBJ1-5; maybe TRBD1 (5 bases). Deletions cut 9 bases from V and 2 bases from J, with 29 bases between. Per the germline V gene, CDR1 is SNHLY and CDR2 is FYNNEI. The CDR3 covers 19 residues. This chain's CDR3 is CASGVRLKTDNRRNQPQHF. CDR3 nucleotide sequence: TGTGCCAGTGGTGTGAGACTAAAGACGGACAACCGACGCAATCAGCCCCAGCATTTT.

The chain carries TRBV30 and TRBJ2-5; TRBD2 aligns across 9 bases. CDR3 length equals 19 residues. Losses at the gene ends were 4 bases for V and 5 bases for J; bases not matched to a gene: 23. Germline V gene lookup returns CDR1 GTSNPN and CDR2 SVGIG (reference sequence). This CDR3 is CAWNGGFSSGILTEETQYF. The CDR3 nucleotides read TGTGCCTGGAATGGGGGGTTCTCTAGCGGGATCCTTACTGAGGAGACCCAGTACTTC.

This chain uses TRBV3-1 (or the pseudogene TRBV3-2) with TRBJ2-5, with a tentative D call TRBD2 (6 bases). Germline loops: CDR1 LGHDT, CDR2 YNNKEL (reference sequence). This CDR3 spans 15 amino acids. Trimming removed 1 base from V and 5 bases from J, with 14 bases in between. CDR3 sequence reads: CASSQGREPKETQYF. In nucleotides, the CDR3 is TGTGCCAGCAGCCAAGGACGGGAGCCGAAGGAGACCCAGTACTTC.

The chain uses TRBV20-1 and TRBJ1-4; no definite D call. CDR1 and CDR2 (germline): DFQATT, SNEGSKA (reference sequence). V was pared by 0 bases and J by 8 bases, with 1 base between. CDR3 length: 10 amino acids. DNA of the CDR3: TGCAGTGCTAGAGAGGAAAAACTGTTTTTT. Translation gives CSAREEKLFF.

This chain links TRBV4-3 with TRBJ2-3; TRBD1 aligns across 8 bases. In germline, CDR1 is LGHNA, CDR2 YSLEER. The J segment lost 2 bases and the V segment lost 1 base, leaving 11 bases of the junction unmatched. The CDR3 consists of 18 residues. The CDR3 DNA follows: TGCGCCAGCAGCCAAGCCGCGGACAGGGACCCCTACACAGATACGCAGTATTTT. Its protein is CASSQAADRDPYTDTQYF.

The gene calls are TRBV7-9 and TRBJ1-2; D ambiguous. Germline V gene sequence: CDR1 SEHNR, CDR2 FQNEAQ (reference sequence). V was clipped by 1 base and J by 6 bases, with 3 bases between them. The CDR3 consists of 11 residues. The CDR3 region has the DNA TGTGCCAGCAGCTTAGAGGATGGCTACACCTTC. Its translation: CASSLEDGYTF.

This sequence joins TRBV12-3 or TRBV12-4 and TRBJ1-5; no firm D call. V lost 3 bases to trimming and J lost 7 bases, with 10 bases between them. The CDR3 has 13 amino acids. The CDR3 bases are TGTGCCAGCAGTTTGAGGCACGGGCAGCCCCAGCATTTT. Translating gives CASSLRHGQPQHF.

This clone was detected a few times. V usage is TRBV11-2 and J usage is TRBJ2-7, with a tentative D call TRBD1 (6 bases). Per germline, CDR1 SGHAT and CDR2 FQNNGV. The CDR3 contains 12 residues. V was trimmed by 8 bases and J by 2 bases, leaving 10 bases between them. The CDR3 sequence is CASPQGTYEQYF. CDR3 coding DNA: TGTGCCAGCCCGCAGGGGACCTACGAGCAGTACTTC.

The chain couples TRBV18 to TRBJ2-2, with D uncertain. The germline CDR1 and CDR2 sequences are KGHSH and LQKENI. The CDR3 covers 15 residues. Trimming took 4 bases from V and 0 from J, leaving 9 bases between them. CDR3 protein: CASSLRLPNTGELFF. In DNA, the CDR3 is TGTGCCAGCTCACTACGCCTACCGAACACCGGGGAGCTGTTTTTT. The whole variable domain, remainder taken from reference TRBV18 and TRBJ2-2, is NAGVMQNPRHLVRRRGQEARLRCSPMKGHSHVYWYRQLPEEGLKFMVYLQKENIIDESGMPKERFSAEFPKEGPSILRIQQVVRGDSAAYFCASSLRLPNTGELFFGEGSRLTVL.

The chain uses TRBV7-2 and TRBJ1-2; D gene ambiguous. Trimming removed 2 bases from V and 7 bases from J, with 11 bases in between. Germline V gene lookup returns CDR1 SGHTA and CDR2 FQGNSA. The CDR3 is made up of 13 amino acids. This CDR3 reads CASSLPSARGYTF. The CDR3 DNA sequence: TGTGCCAGCAGCTTACCTTCCGCGCGTGGCTACACCTTC.

The chain carries TRBV27 and TRBJ1-1; D is unclear. This CDR3 region has 18 residues. Deletions cut 2 bases from V and 1 base from J, with 20 bases between. Germline CDR1 MNHEY, CDR2 SMNVEV (reference sequence). The CDR3 here is CASSLKKVAVVQNTEAFF. CDR3 sequence (DNA): TGTGCCAGCAGTTTAAAGAAGGTGGCAGTAGTTCAGAACACTGAAGCTTTCTTT.

V is TRBV27 and J is TRBJ2-1, with TRBD2 matching over 7 bases. The CDR3 totals 15 residues. Germline V gene lookup returns CDR1 MNHEY and CDR2 SMNVEV (reference sequence). Trimming took 8 bases from V and 4 from J; bases not matched to a gene: 11. The CDR3 is CASAPGSGEYNEQFF. Here the CDR3 DNA reads TGTGCCAGCGCTCCCGGGAGCGGGGAATACAATGAGCAGTTCTTC.

The V gene is TRBV5-4, the J gene TRBJ1-4; possibly TRBD1 for D (6 bases). CDR1 is SGHNT, CDR2 YYREEE, per germline (reference sequence). CDR3 length: 14 amino acids. V was clipped by 0 bases and J by 7 bases, with 10 bases between them. The CDR3 DNA sequence: TGTGCCAGCAGCTTGGCAGGGGTCGGTGAAAAACTGTTTTTT. Protein: CASSLAGVGEKLFF.

The chain carries TRBV2 and TRBJ1-1, with 8 bases fitting TRBD1. This CDR3 is 16 amino acids long. Trimming cost V 9 bases and J 1 base; bases outside gene matches: 13. Germline V gene lookup returns CDR1 SNHLY and CDR2 FYNNEI. The CDR3 DNA follows: TGTGCCAGTACCTCAGACAGGGGTAAGGGGAACACTGAAGCTTTCTTT. Protein: CASTSDRGKGNTEAFF.